The clone carrying this T cell receptor beta chain was recorded a few times. The data derive from a study of blood T cell repertoires in COVID-19. The repertoire was sequenced with immunoSEQ multiplex PCR; TCRdb's copy has only in-frame clones and lacks some. The sample lists approximately 270,000 clones, 89% occurring once. The CDR3 loop spans 15 amino acids. The germline CDR1 and CDR2 sequences are LNHDA and SQIVND (reference sequence). The ends lost 3 bases at V and 1 base at J; junction bases unmatched: 5. The sample taken for sequencing was peripheral blood. This receptor was taken from a man aged 50 to 60 with acute or convalescent COVID-19. This chain joins TRBV19 and TRBJ2-7; 8 nucleotides align to TRBD1. The CDR3 sequence is CASSIDRGRSYEQYF. Here the CDR3 DNA reads TGTGCCAGTAGTATCGACAGGGGAAGGTCCTACGAGCAGTACTTC.